What follows are 11 T cell receptor beta chains derived from one specimen sequenced in a study of T cells in Graves' hyperthyroidism and ophthalmopathy. What was amplified from RNA transcripts were TCR beta CDR3 regions. The HTBI primer set was used in a first-round RT-PCR of the TCR CDR3. Via MiXCR, TCRdb re-called the multiplex PCR reads, giving one row per CDR3 protein. This table has 300,000 to 400,000 distinct CDR3 sequences, 18% appearing once. The sequenced sample was blood. The receptors come from a woman between 50 and 59 years old with Graves' hyperthyroidism.

Many counts were recorded for this clonotype. The CDR3 nucleotides are TGTGCCAGCAGCCGCTCCGGGACTCCGAACACCGGGGAGCTGTTTTTT. This gives the protein CASSRSGTPNTGELFF. This chain links TRBV3-1 with TRBJ2-2; D possibly corresponds to TRBD2 (6 bases). Germline CDR1 and CDR2: LGHDT and YNNKEL (reference sequence). Trimming stripped 4 bases from V and 0 bases from J, with 12 bases between. The CDR3 is made up of 16 amino acids. Drawing the rest from reference TRBV3-1 and TRBJ2-2, the complete variable domain is DTAVSQTPKYLVTQMGNDKSIKCEQNLGHDTMYWYKQDSKKFLKIMFSYNNKELIINETVPNRFSPKSPDKAHLNLHINSLELGDSAVYFCASSRSGTPNTGELFFGEGSRLTVL.

The table lists this clonotype with a count of one. The chain uses TRBV5-1 and TRBJ2-1, with 7 bases identical to TRBD2. The V gene end was trimmed by 1 base and the J gene end by 8 bases; junction bases not matched to a gene: 9. The CDR3 contains 15 residues. Germline V lookup: CDR1 SGHRS, CDR2 YFSETQ. DNA of the CDR3: TGCGCCAGCAGCTTGACCAGCGGGACCCGAGATGAGCAGTTCTTC. It yields the protein CASSLTSGTRDEQFF.

At least ten counts were recorded for this clonotype. The CDR3 region is CASNGRGNSPLHF. CDR3 DNA: TGTGCCAGCAACGGCAGGGGTAATTCACCCCTCCACTTT. This sequence joins TRBV2 and TRBJ1-6; D may be TRBD1 (6 bases). In germline, CDR1 is SNHLY, CDR2 FYNNEI. The CDR3 runs to 13 residues. Trimming cost V 7 bases and J 6 bases, with 10 bases left between them.

Many counts were recorded for this clonotype. This chain links TRBV2 with TRBJ1-1; D is unclear. Germline V CDR1 and CDR2: SNHLY, FYNNEI. V dropped 4 bases and J dropped 4 bases, with 10 bases sitting between them. This CDR3 is 13 amino acids long. DNA of the CDR3: TGTGCCAGCAGTGTCCCGGTTGGCACTGAAGCTTTCTTT. Residues: CASSVPVGTEAFF.

This sequence joins TRBV4-1 and TRBJ2-1, with D perhaps TRBD2 (5 bases). The V end lost 1 base, the J end lost 0 bases, and 13 bases lay between the germline ends. Germline lookup yields CDR1 MGHRA and CDR2 YSYEKL. The CDR3 runs to 17 residues. CDR3 protein: CASSQVPLALSYNEQFF. CDR3 coding DNA: TGCGCCAGCAGCCAAGTCCCGCTAGCTCTCTCCTACAATGAGCAGTTCTTC.

Comments on this clonotype: Just one base apart from a much larger clone, this may be a read error. The DNA of the CDR3 is TGTGCCAGCACCACCGACAAGATCAATCAGCCCCGGCATTTT. Amino acid sequence: CASTTDKINQPRHF. The genes are TRBV6-2 or TRBV6-3 and TRBJ1-5; no definite D call. This CDR3 contains 14 residues. Germline V lookup: CDR1 MNHEY, CDR2 SVGEGT.

The J gene is TRBJ2-1, the V gene TRBV4-1; the D is unclear. Trimming took off 3 bases at V and 8 bases at J, with 5 bases between the two ends. This CDR3 has 11 amino acids. Looked up from germline, CDR1 is MGHRA and CDR2 is YSYEKL. CDR3 sequence (DNA): TGCGCCAGCAGCCACAGTGATGAGCAGTTCTTC. It yields the protein CASSHSDEQFF.

The chain links TRBV5-4 to TRBJ2-1; the D gene is possibly TRBD2 (6 bases). Between the trimmed V and J ends, which lost 7 bases and 3 bases, there was a span of 11 bases. Germline lookup yields CDR1 SGHNT and CDR2 YYREEE (reference sequence). The CDR3 loop spans 13 amino acids. CDR3 coding DNA: TGTGCCAGCGGGACTGGGGACTACAATGAGCAGTTCTTC. It encodes CASGTGDYNEQFF.

This clonotype was observed a few times. The rearrangement uses TRBV28 and TRBJ2-7; a weak D match, TRBD2 (5 bases). Trimming stripped 5 bases from V and 2 bases from J, with 13 bases between. CDR1 MDHEN and CDR2 SYDVKM come from the germline V gene. This CDR3 comprises 14 residues. The CDR3 DNA reads TGTGCCAGCAGTGTGAGACTATCACCCTACGAGCAGTACTTC. Its protein is CASSVRLSPYEQYF.

The table lists this clonotype with many counts. The chain joins TRBV28 to TRBJ1-1; 7 positions agree with TRBD1. The CDR3 spans 14 residues. Germline V gene lookup returns CDR1 MDHEN and CDR2 SYDVKM. V dropped 1 base and J dropped 3; count of bases not matched to a gene: 2. CDR3 DNA: TGTGCCAGCAGTTTATCAGGGGGTGACACTGAAGCTTTCTTT. It is translated as CASSLSGGDTEAFF.

CDR3 amino acids: CASSMAGDYGYTF. DNA of the CDR3: TGTGCCAGTAGTATGGCCGGGGACTATGGCTACACCTTC. The rearrangement links TRBV19 to TRBJ1-2; D is unclear. The V end lost 3 bases, the J end lost 3 bases, and 8 bases lay between the germline ends. CDR1 LNHDA and CDR2 SQIVND come from the germline V gene (reference sequence). This CDR3 region has 13 residues.